This T cell receptor beta chain was identified during a study of cytomegalovirus exposure and HLA in healthy donors (dated by TCRdb to 2015 to 2018). Background for the entire study: A later analysis indicated that the 130 or so validation repertoires were generated on the platform also employed for the 700 or so repertoires of the first cohort. Along with the approximately 700-subject first cohort, a separate validation cohort of over 90 different subjects was used. The aim of the study was to test whether cataloging public T cell receptors could identify signatures of past pathogen exposure. The study combined high-throughput TCR immunosequencing, statistical association of individual TCRs with disease status, and machine learning to predict cytomegalovirus infection status.

This clone was seen more than once but under ten times. Its specific antigen is unknown. Per-base qualities were not stored, and no clone one base away is much larger. The donors were included in the validation cohort of approximately 130 subjects, a group kept apart from the approximately 700-subject first cohort. Library creation used the immunoSEQ multiplex PCR assay. Turning to the authors' computational methods: To diagnose cytomegalovirus status from the catalog of TCR beta chain sequences, a statistical classification framework was built. TCRdb obtained this table from immuneACCESS and retained in-frame rearrangements with V and J assigned. These tables miss some clones; where compared with another copy, unresolved V genes account for less than half of the shortfall, and the remainder is unexplained. The D gene and trimming were derived from the DNA, and the V and J assignments and clone size from that table. The sample yields 90,000 to 130,000 clones; approximately 88% were counted once. The top ten constitute more than 1.4% of the sample.

The paper as a whole reports these results and caveats: According to the authors, the approach could potentially be generalized to other disease states and immunological phenotypes. A later analysis found that TCRs clustered in the first cohort also tended to co-occur in the 120 or so validation repertoires, with approximately 95% of cluster scores above 0. Cytomegalovirus status was reported to be diagnosed by the classifier with high specificity and sensitivity in both the original and validation cohorts. A later analysis had no HLA typing for the validation cohort, so co-occurrence there was scored across all 120 or so repertoires. The study gave a list of around 170 TCR beta chains associated with cytomegalovirus. Most TCR sequences were seen in very few donors, while some public TCRs were found in many individuals. In vitro tests confirmed that a few of the cytomegalovirus-associated TCR beta chains recognize cytomegalovirus antigens.

V has 3 bases trimmed and J has 2 bases trimmed; junction bases matching no gene number 6. The germline V gene (reference sequence) yields GTSNPN for CDR1 and SVGIG for CDR2. The CDR3 spans 15 residues, from the cysteine through the phenylalanine. Left in the record is the CDR3 DNA by itself, 45 bases read in frame from the first base. This receptor was identified in a woman aged 30 to 39 in good health and CMV-seropositive. The material sequenced was PBMCs. The chain was built from TRBV30 and TRBJ2-2; 7 bases in the junction line up with TRBD2. CDR3 protein: CAWSRGTTNTGELFF. The sequenced DNA: TGTGCCTGGAGCCGAGGGACTACCAACACCGGGGAGCTGTTTTTT.